These 29 T cell receptor beta chains were sequenced from one sample in a study of CD8+CD57+ T cells in acquired aplastic anemia. By flow cytometry, patients selected for sequencing had shown an expansion of CD8+CD57+ cells. CDR3 and TCR beta VDJ profiling relied on a genomic DNA template. One entry per CDR3 protein, called by TCRdb with MiXCR from the reads. The sample lists approximately 190,000 distinct CDR3 sequences, 40% to 50% seen once, with 8% to 10% in the top ten. The source material was sorted CD4+, CD8+, or CD8+CD57+ T cells (not recorded which) from PBMCs. The receptors come from a human donor with aplastic anemia.

Of note for this clonotype: One end of the junction varies from germline; a read error may be responsible. The gene calls are TRBV15 and TRBJ2-7, with D unclear. From germline, CDR1 is LNHNV and CDR2 YYDKDF (reference sequence). The CDR3 runs to 14 residues. The CDR3 DNA reads as TGTGCCACCAGCAGAGTCCGGCACTCCTACAAGCAGTACTTC. It yields the protein CATSRVRHSYKQYF.

This clonotype showed up just a few times. V is TRBV2 and J is TRBJ2-2; D possibly corresponds to TRBD1 (6 bases). This CDR3 spans 13 amino acids. Germline CDR1 and CDR2: SNHLY and FYNNEI. The V end was cut by 8 bases, the J end by 1 base, with 8 bases between. In DNA, the CDR3 is TGTGCCAGCCTGGGACAGAACACCGGGGAGCTGTTTTTT. It encodes CASLGQNTGELFF.

The table lists this clonotype with a few counts. The chain has TRBV20-1 and TRBJ2-5; D is uncertain. The V end was cut by 1 base, the J end by 5 bases, with 14 bases between. Germline lookup yields CDR1 DFQATT and CDR2 SNEGSKA (reference sequence). This CDR3 comprises 14 residues. CDR3 residues: CSARGPDPTETQYF. The CDR3 DNA follows: TGCAGTGCTAGAGGACCGGACCCGACGGAGACCCAGTACTTC.

In this sample, this clonotype turned up many times. The chain joins TRBV7-9 to TRBJ2-7; TRBD1 agrees at 7 bases. V shed 4 bases, J shed 4 bases, and the junction held 10 bases outside the gene matches. The CDR3 contains 15 residues. Germline CDR1 reads SEHNR; CDR2 reads FQNEAQ (reference sequence). The DNA of the CDR3 is TGTGCCAGCAGCTCCGGAGACAGGGTTGTGTACGAGCAGTACTTC. Translating it yields CASSSGDRVVYEQYF.

This chain connects TRBV7-8 to TRBJ2-7, with TRBD1 identical over 7 bases. The CDR3 extends over 14 amino acids. Per germline, CDR1 SGHVS and CDR2 FQNEAQ. V lost 5 bases to trimming and J lost 2 bases; unmatched junction nucleotides: 6. DNA of the CDR3: TGTGCCAGCAGCAGTTCGACAGGGCCCTACGAGCAGTACTTC. Protein: CASSSSTGPYEQYF.

This clonotype was seen at least ten times. V gene TRBV20-1 combines with J gene TRBJ2-5; 11 nucleotides match TRBD2. The length of the CDR3 is 19 residues. Trimming removed 1 base from V and 0 bases from J; junction bases left unmatched: 13. Germline lookup yields CDR1 DFQATT and CDR2 SNEGSKA (reference sequence). Here the CDR3 DNA reads TGCAGTGCTAGAGGGTCCATGTTACTAGCGGGAGTTAACCAAGAGACCCAGTACTTC. As protein: CSARGSMLLAGVNQETQYF.

This chain links TRBV10-1 with TRBJ1-2; D call uncertain. The CDR3 contains 13 residues. Trimming took off 0 bases at V and 4 bases at J, with 6 bases between the two ends. Germline V CDR1 and CDR2: WNHNN, SYGVQD (reference sequence). CDR3: CASSESTSYGYTF. CDR3 sequence (DNA): TGCGCCAGCAGTGAGTCCACTTCCTATGGCTACACCTTC.

The chain joins TRBV2 to TRBJ1-1; 9 bases are shared with TRBD1. This CDR3 comprises 15 residues. The germline CDR1 and CDR2 sequences are SNHLY and FYNNEI. J lost 6 bases, V lost 5 bases, and 10 bases had no gene match. CDR3 sequence: CASSNPGQGTSEAFF. CDR3 in DNA: TGTGCCAGCAGTAACCCGGGACAGGGAACTTCTGAAGCTTTCTTT.

The CDR3 loop reads CASSLAGGQGETQYF. CDR3 DNA: TGTGCCAGCAGCTTAGCGGGAGGGCAGGGGGAGACCCAGTACTTC. The rearrangement uses TRBV11-2 and TRBJ2-5, with 8 positions matching TRBD2. The CDR3 length is 15 residues. CDR1 is SGHAT, CDR2 FQNNGV, per germline. Unmatched junction bases numbered 6, after V lost 1 base and J lost 5 bases.

This clonotype has ten or more counts. The CDR3 loop is CASSYLDRPPYNSPLHF. The CDR3 region has the DNA TGTGCCAGCAGTTACCTTGACAGGCCCCCCTATAATTCACCCCTCCACTTT. J is TRBJ1-6 and V is TRBV6-5; tentatively, D is TRBD1 (6 bases). Looked up from germline, CDR1 is MNHEY and CDR2 is SVGAGI. V lost 2 bases and J 2 bases, leaving 13 bases between the germline ends. The CDR3 sequence is 17 residues long.

The V and J genes are TRBV12-3 or TRBV12-4 and TRBJ1-5, with D unresolved. The CDR3 loop spans 13 amino acids. V shed 5 bases and J shed 4 bases, with 9 bases lying between them. CDR3 DNA sequence: TGTGCCAGCAGTCCCTTTGCGAATCAGCCCCAGCATTTT. It specifies CASSPFANQPQHF.

This clonotype occurred many times. One end of the junction is discordant with germline, which a read error may explain. The gene calls are TRBV5-4 and TRBJ1-4; D is perhaps TRBD1 (5 bases). The CDR3 has 13 residues. Per germline, CDR1 SGHNT and CDR2 YYREEE (reference sequence). The CDR3 DNA reads as TGCGCCAGCAGCTTGGAGGGGAATGAAAAACTGTTTTTT. Amino acids: CASSLEGNEKLFF.

This clonotype has a handful of counts. This sequence joins TRBV24-1 and TRBJ2-2; no definite D call. Between the trimmed V and J ends, which lost 4 bases and 3 bases, there was a span of 14 bases. This CDR3 contains 16 residues. CDR1 is KGHDR, CDR2 SFDVKD, per germline. The CDR3 protein is CATSEGGATYTGELFF. In DNA, the CDR3 is TGTGCCACCAGTGAAGGCGGTGCCACCTACACCGGGGAGCTGTTTTTT.

This clonotype was seen many times. J is TRBJ2-5 and V is TRBV6-5; D is unresolved. The CDR3 spans 12 residues. V gave up 4 bases and J gave up 5 bases, with 8 bases separating them. The germline gives CDR1 MNHEY, CDR2 SVGAGI. The CDR3 reads CASSSLGETQYF. The CDR3 region has the DNA TGTGCCAGCAGTTCCCTTGGGGAGACCCAGTACTTC.

The chain is built from TRBV3-1 and TRBJ1-2; 7 bases align to TRBD1. The CDR3 runs to 14 residues. The germline CDR1 and CDR2 sequences are LGHDT and YNNKEL (reference sequence). J lost 8 bases, V lost 1 base, and 7 bases had no gene match. The CDR3 DNA sequence: TGTGCCAGCAGCCAAGCCGGGACAGCCGGGGGCTACACCTTC. It codes for CASSQAGTAGGYTF.

V gene TRBV7-6 combines with J gene TRBJ2-7; 13 nucleotides align to TRBD2. CDR3 length equals 15 residues. J lost 5 bases, V lost 4 bases, and 5 bases had no gene match. The germline V gene encodes CDR1 SGHVS and CDR2 FNYEAQ. The DNA for the CDR3 is TGTGCCAGCAGCTCAGGACTAGCGGGGGTGGACGAGCAGTACTTC. Protein product: CASSSGLAGVDEQYF.

This clonotype has a handful of counts. This chain links TRBV5-1 with TRBJ2-3; TRBD1 is a possible D gene (6 bases). The V gene lost 3 bases and the J gene lost 0 bases, with 14 bases spanning the gap. CDR1 is SGHRS and CDR2 is YFSETQ in the germline V gene. This CDR3 has 16 residues. The CDR3 coding sequence is TGCGCCAGCAGCTCCCATAGGGGGTTTAGCACAGATACGCAGTATTTT. It translates to CASSSHRGFSTDTQYF.

The chain recombines TRBV7-9 with TRBJ2-7; 7 bases fit TRBD1. In germline, CDR1 is SEHNR, CDR2 FQNEAQ (reference sequence). V was clipped by 6 bases and J by 1 base; unmatched bases: 9. The CDR3 loop spans 15 amino acids. The CDR3 reads CASRRQDRSSYEQYF. The CDR3 DNA is TGTGCCAGCAGACGACAGGACAGGTCGTCCTACGAGCAGTACTTC.

The table lists this clonotype with many counts. The rearrangement joins TRBV9 to TRBJ2-7; 7 bases map to TRBD1. The junction had 5 bases not matched to a gene; V was cut back by 0 bases and J by 2 bases. This CDR3 is 15 amino acids long. Germline lookup yields CDR1 SGDLS and CDR2 YYNGEE. The CDR3 DNA follows: TGTGCCAGCAGCGTAGCCGGGACAGAGACCTACGAGCAGTACTTC. Translating it yields CASSVAGTETYEQYF.

The V gene is TRBV7-9, the J gene TRBJ1-2; D might be TRBD1 (6 bases). Between the trimmed V and J ends, which lost 2 bases and 8 bases, there was a span of 9 bases. CDR3 length equals 12 residues. Germline CDR1 is SEHNR and CDR2 is FQNEAQ (reference sequence). The CDR3 DNA is TGTGCCAGCAGCTTACCCGGGGGCGGCTACACCTTC. It encodes CASSLPGGGYTF.

This clonotype was recorded many times. The V gene is TRBV19, the J gene TRBJ1-1; D not resolved. The CDR3 has 13 amino acids. Germline CDR1 is LNHDA and CDR2 is SQIVND (reference sequence). The V end was cut by 6 bases, the J end by 6 bases, with 14 bases between. The CDR3 bases are TGTGCCAGTAGGTCGACTTCCCGCGCTGAAGCTTTCTTT. Its translation is CASRSTSRAEAFF.

This clonotype was seen many times. J is TRBJ1-6 and V is TRBV9; no clear D gene. V was shortened by 2 bases and J by 1 base, with 4 bases between the two germline ends. In germline, CDR1 is SGDLS, CDR2 YYNGEE. The CDR3 runs 14 residues. The CDR3 spells CASSVRSYNSPLHF. For the CDR3, the DNA is TGTGCCAGCAGCGTCAGGTCCTATAATTCACCCCTCCACTTT.

This clonotype appeared many times. The chain couples TRBV3-1 to TRBJ1-6; no firm D call. Germline CDR1 reads LGHDT; CDR2 reads YNNKEL (reference sequence). V gave up 5 bases and J gave up 8 bases, with 13 bases separating them. The CDR3 loop spans 14 amino acids. In DNA, the CDR3 is TGTGCCAGCAGCATGGGCCCCGGAGATTCACCCCTCCACTTT. It encodes CASSMGPGDSPLHF. Variable domain in full (rest from reference TRBV3-1 and TRBJ1-6): DTAVSQTPKYLVTQMGNDKSIKCEQNLGHDTMYWYKQDSKKFLKIMFSYNNKELIINETVPNRFSPKSPDKAHLNLHINSLELGDSAVYFCASSMGPGDSPLHFGNGTRLTVT.

V and J are TRBV20-1 and TRBJ2-7, with D maybe TRBD1 (6 bases). The CDR3 is 14 residues long. Germline assignment: CDR1 DFQATT and CDR2 SNEGSKA (reference sequence). The V end lost 6 bases, the J end lost 4 bases, and 19 bases lay between the germline ends. The CDR3 loop is CSAPPYRARYEQYF. DNA of the CDR3: TGCAGTGCCCCGCCCTACAGGGCGCGGTACGAGCAGTACTTC.

The rearrangement uses TRBV29-1 and TRBJ2-1; D is possibly TRBD1 (5 bases). V lost 4 bases and J 8 bases, leaving 9 bases between the germline ends. Germline V gene lookup returns CDR1 SQVTM and CDR2 ANQGSEA. This CDR3 comprises 11 residues. CDR3 coding DNA: TGCAGCGTTGGTGTAGGGGATGAGCAGTTCTTC. Its protein product is CSVGVGDEQFF.

In this sample, this clonotype turned up many times. This chain connects TRBV7-3 to TRBJ2-1, with 8 bases fitting TRBD1. Germline loops: CDR1 SGHTA, CDR2 FQGTGA. The J segment lost 6 bases and the V segment lost 1 base, leaving 5 bases of the junction unmatched. There are 15 residues in the CDR3. Written as DNA, the CDR3 is TGTGCCAGCAGCTTAATATCAGGGGGCCGCAATGAGCAGTTCTTC. Translating it yields CASSLISGGRNEQFF.

This clonotype has at least ten counts. The chain is built from TRBV20-1 and TRBJ1-1, with a tentative D call TRBD1 (6 bases). The V end was cut by 1 base, the J end by 7 bases, with 10 bases between. The CDR3 extends over 12 amino acids. Germline CDR1 reads DFQATT; CDR2 reads SNEGSKA (reference sequence). The CDR3: CSARGQAYEAFF. DNA of the CDR3: TGCAGTGCTAGAGGACAGGCCTATGAAGCTTTCTTT.

This clonotype was seen repeatedly, ten times or more. The chain carries TRBV10-3 and TRBJ1-1; no firm D call. Germline CDR1 reads ENHRY; CDR2 reads SYGVKD. V dropped 8 bases and J dropped 3 bases, with 10 bases sitting between them. The CDR3 runs to 12 residues. The CDR3 DNA follows: TGTGCCATCCGGACCCAGGACACTGAAGCTTTCTTT. The encoded protein is CAIRTQDTEAFF.

The chain carries TRBV6-2 or TRBV6-3 and TRBJ1-5; TRBD1 might be the D (5 bases). Per the germline V gene, CDR1 is MNHEY and CDR2 is SVGEGT. The CDR3 has 15 residues. V was trimmed by 5 bases and J by 5 bases, leaving 16 bases between them. In DNA, the CDR3 is TGTGCCAGCAGTCGACAGTCCCAAAACGATCAGCCCCAGCATTTT. Its protein product is CASSRQSQNDQPQHF.